This T cell receptor beta chain was retrieved from a study of T cell repertoires in cytomegalovirus infection. Whole-study context: Both a matching HLA type and CMV infection were indicated by public TCR beta signatures.

Each CDR3 protein gets one entry after TCRdb re-called the reads with MiXCR. The sample has about 110,000 distinct CDR3 sequences; 30% to 35% are singletons. Overall study results and limits: What dominated the ex vivo response were HLA-C-restricted CMV-specific TCR beta clonotypes.

CDR3 size: 17 residues. The ends lost 3 bases at V and 2 bases at J; junction bases unmatched: 10. In germline, CDR1 is SGHRS, CDR2 YFSETQ. As regards this clonotype: Its antigen is not known.

Sequencing used CD8+ T cells from cultured PBMCs, obtained from culture after CMV antigen stimulation. The chain employs TRBV5-1 and TRBJ2-3; 9 bases align to TRBD1. This receptor was identified in a human donor in good health (CMV status not recorded). Some clones in this sample may be carry-over from other donors' samples. CDR3 protein: CASSWGGQGLHTDTQYF. CDR3 sequence (DNA): TGCGCCAGCAGCTGGGGGGGACAGGGCCTCCACACAGATACGCAGTATTTT.